The text below deals with one TCR beta chain. Its antigen is currently unknown. This record comes from a study of blood T cells in healthy people across ages. The study, taken as a whole, reports: Across the age range, TCR beta diversity per million T cells fell in a roughly linear way.

Germline V gene lookup returns CDR1 SEHNR and CDR2 FQNEAQ (reference sequence). This CDR3 is 14 amino acids long. The V and J ends lost 4 bases and 2 bases respectively, with 12 bases between them. Through a sample-barcoded 5' primer and a J-beta primer mix, a second PCR was run for roughly 7 to 11 cycles. From the 5' RACE reads, TCRdb called clonotypes with MiXCR, one entry per CDR3 protein. The data show about 570,000 distinct CDR3 sequences, with 27% seen just once and about 18% held by the top ten. This TCR was recovered from a woman in her 70s in good health. The chain carries TRBV7-9 and TRBJ2-7; TRBD1 is a possible D gene (6 bases). The material sequenced was blood. The DNA for the CDR3 is TGTGCCAGCAGCTACCGACAGGCAACCTACGAGCAGTACTTC. Translating it yields CASSYRQATYEQYF.